These 3 T cell receptor beta chains were sequenced from one sample in a study of T cell responses to AZD1222 COVID-19 vaccine. Assay: immunoSEQ multiplex PCR; the TCRdb copy retains only in-frame clones and omits some. The data hold about 140,000 clones, with about 90% observed a single time. This specimen was peripheral blood, taken 28 days after the second dose of the MenACWY control vaccine. The receptors originated from an adult who received the MenACWY meningococcal vaccine as a control.

The rearrangement links TRBV29-1 to TRBJ2-3, with D unclear. CDR3 length: 14 residues. Trimming took off 5 bases at V and 4 bases at J, with 16 bases between the two ends. Germline CDR1 and CDR2: SQVTM and ANQGSEA. The CDR3 DNA reads as TGCAGCGTTCACGTCCTCGTGGCGGCAGATACGCAGTATTTT. Residues: CSVHVLVAADTQYF.

The V and J genes are TRBV20-1 and TRBJ2-7; D is undetermined. The CDR3 sequence is 10 residues long. Trimming stripped 3 bases from V and 5 bases from J, with 5 bases between. Germline V gene data show CDR1 as DFQATT and CDR2 as SNEGSKA (reference sequence). The CDR3 is CSARENEQYF. As DNA, the CDR3 is TGCAGTGCTAGGGAGAACGAGCAGTACTTC.

The chain is built from TRBV27 and TRBJ2-7; TRBD2 matches 8 bases. The CDR3 is 15 residues long. With V trimmed by 3 bases and J by 6 bases, 10 bases remained unmatched. CDR1 is MNHEY, CDR2 SMNVEV, per germline (reference sequence). In nucleotides, the CDR3 is TGTGCCAGCAGTTTCTCTTCAGCGGGAGCGGGCGAGCAGTACTTC. This translates into CASSFSSAGAGEQYF.